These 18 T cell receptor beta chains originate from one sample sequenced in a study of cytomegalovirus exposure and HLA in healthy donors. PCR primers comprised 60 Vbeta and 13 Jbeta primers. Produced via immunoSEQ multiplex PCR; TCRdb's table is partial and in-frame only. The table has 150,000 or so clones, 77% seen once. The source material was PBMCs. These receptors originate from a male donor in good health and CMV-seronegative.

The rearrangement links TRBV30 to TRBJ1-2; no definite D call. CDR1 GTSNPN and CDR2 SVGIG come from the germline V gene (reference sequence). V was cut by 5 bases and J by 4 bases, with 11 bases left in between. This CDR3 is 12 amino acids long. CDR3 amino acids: CAWFGSLYGYTF. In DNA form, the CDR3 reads TGTGCCTGGTTCGGGTCTCTCTATGGCTACACCTTC.

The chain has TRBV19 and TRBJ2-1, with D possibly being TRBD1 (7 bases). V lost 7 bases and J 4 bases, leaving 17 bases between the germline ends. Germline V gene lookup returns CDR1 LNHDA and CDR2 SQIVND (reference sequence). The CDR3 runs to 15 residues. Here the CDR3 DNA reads TGTGCCAGTACCAGGACAGGCGGGAATTACAATGAGCAGTTCTTC. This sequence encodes CASTRTGGNYNEQFF.

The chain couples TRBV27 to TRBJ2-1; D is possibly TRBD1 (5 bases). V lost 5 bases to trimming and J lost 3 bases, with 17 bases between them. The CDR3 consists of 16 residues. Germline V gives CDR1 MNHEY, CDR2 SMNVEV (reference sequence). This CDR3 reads CASSAEWGRIYNEQFF. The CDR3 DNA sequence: TGTGCCAGCAGTGCTGAGTGGGGCCGGATCTACAATGAGCAGTTCTTC.

The CDR3 sequence: CASSRELRGTGELFF. CDR3 sequence (DNA): TGTGCCAGTAGCCGGGAACTCAGGGGGACCGGGGAGCTGTTTTTT. The chain has TRBV19 and TRBJ2-2; 7 nucleotides align to TRBD1. The germline gives CDR1 LNHDA, CDR2 SQIVND (reference sequence). V shed 6 bases and J 5 bases; nucleotides not matched to a gene: 9. CDR3 length: 15 residues.

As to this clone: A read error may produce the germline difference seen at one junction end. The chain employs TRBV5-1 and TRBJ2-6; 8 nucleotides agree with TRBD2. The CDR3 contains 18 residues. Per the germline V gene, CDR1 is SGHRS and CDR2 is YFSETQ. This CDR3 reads CASSKTGGGSTGANGLTF. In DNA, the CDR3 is TGCGCCAGCAGCAAGACGGGAGGGGGTAGCACTGGGGCCAACGGCCTGACTTTC.

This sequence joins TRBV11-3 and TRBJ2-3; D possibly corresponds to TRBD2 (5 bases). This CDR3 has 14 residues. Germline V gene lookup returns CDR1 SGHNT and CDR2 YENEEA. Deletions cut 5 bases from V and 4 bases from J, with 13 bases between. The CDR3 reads CASSPRTEPDTQYF. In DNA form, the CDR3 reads TGTGCCAGCAGCCCGCGGACTGAGCCAGATACGCAGTATTTT.

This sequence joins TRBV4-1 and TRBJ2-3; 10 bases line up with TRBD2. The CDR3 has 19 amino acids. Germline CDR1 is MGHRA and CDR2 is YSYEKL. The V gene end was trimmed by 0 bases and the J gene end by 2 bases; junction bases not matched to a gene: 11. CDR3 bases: TGCGCCAGCAGCCAAGATCAAACGGGTCTAGCGGGGGTCACAGATACGCAGTATTTT. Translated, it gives CASSQDQTGLAGVTDTQYF.

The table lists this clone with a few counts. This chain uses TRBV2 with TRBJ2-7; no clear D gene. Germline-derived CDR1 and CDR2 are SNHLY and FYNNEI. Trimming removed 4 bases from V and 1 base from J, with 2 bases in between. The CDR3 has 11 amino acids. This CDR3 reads CASSASYEQYF. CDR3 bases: TGTGCCAGCAGTGCTTCCTACGAGCAGTACTTC. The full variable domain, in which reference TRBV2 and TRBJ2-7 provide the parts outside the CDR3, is EPEVTQTPSHQVTQMGQEVILRCVPISNHLYFYWYRQILGQKVEFLVSFYNNEISEKSEIFDDQFSVERPDGSNFTLKIRSTKLEDSAMYFCASSASYEQYFGPGTRLTVT.

CDR3 DNA sequence: TGTGCCAGCAGCCCCCTCGCCGGGACTAGCGTGGATGAGCAGTTCTTC. This translates into CASSPLAGTSVDEQFF. The V call is TRBV7-8, the J call TRBJ2-1; TRBD2 matches 10 bases. Trimming at V came to 5 bases and at J to 8 bases, leaving 12 bases not matched to a gene. The germline CDR1 and CDR2 sequences are SGHVS and FQNEAQ. The CDR3 covers 16 residues.

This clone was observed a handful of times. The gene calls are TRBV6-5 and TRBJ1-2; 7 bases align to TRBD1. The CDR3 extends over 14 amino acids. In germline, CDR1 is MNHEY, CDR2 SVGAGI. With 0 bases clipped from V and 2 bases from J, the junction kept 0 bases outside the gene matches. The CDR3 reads CASSYSGQNYGYTF. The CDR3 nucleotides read TGTGCCAGCAGTTACTCGGGACAGAACTATGGCTACACCTTC.

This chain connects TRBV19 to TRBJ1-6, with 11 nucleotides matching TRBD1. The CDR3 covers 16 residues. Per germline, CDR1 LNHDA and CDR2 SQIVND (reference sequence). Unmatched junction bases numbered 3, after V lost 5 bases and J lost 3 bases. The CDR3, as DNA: TGTGCCAGTAGTGGACAGGGGGCGAGCTATAATTCACCCCTCCACTTT. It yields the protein CASSGQGASYNSPLHF.

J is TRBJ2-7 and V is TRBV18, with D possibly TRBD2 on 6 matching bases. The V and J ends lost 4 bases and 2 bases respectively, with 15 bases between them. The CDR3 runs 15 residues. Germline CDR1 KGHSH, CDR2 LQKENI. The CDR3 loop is CASSRTGGATYEQYF. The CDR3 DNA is TGTGCCAGCTCACGTACTGGCGGGGCTACCTACGAGCAGTACTTC.

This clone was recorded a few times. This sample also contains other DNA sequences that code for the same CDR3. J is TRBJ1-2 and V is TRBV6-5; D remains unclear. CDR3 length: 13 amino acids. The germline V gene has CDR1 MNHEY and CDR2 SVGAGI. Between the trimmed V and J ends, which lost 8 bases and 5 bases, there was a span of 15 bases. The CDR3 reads CASSRGSDYGYTF. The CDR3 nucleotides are TGTGCCAGCTCCCGAGGCAGTGATTATGGCTACACCTTC.

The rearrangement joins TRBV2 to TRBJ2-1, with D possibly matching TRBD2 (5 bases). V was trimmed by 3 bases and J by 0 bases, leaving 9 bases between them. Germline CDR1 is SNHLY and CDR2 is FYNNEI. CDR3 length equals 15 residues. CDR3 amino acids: CASSERSDSYNEQFF. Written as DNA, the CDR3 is TGTGCCAGCAGTGAGCGTAGCGACTCCTACAATGAGCAGTTCTTC. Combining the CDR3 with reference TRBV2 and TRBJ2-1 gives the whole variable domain EPEVTQTPSHQVTQMGQEVILRCVPISNHLYFYWYRQILGQKVEFLVSFYNNEISEKSEIFDDQFSVERPDGSNFTLKIRSTKLEDSAMYFCASSERSDSYNEQFFGPGTRLTVL.

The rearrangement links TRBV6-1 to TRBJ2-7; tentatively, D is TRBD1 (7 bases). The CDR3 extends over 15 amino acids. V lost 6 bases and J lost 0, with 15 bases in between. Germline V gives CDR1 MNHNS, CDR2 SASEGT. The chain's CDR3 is CASREGQLPSYEQYF. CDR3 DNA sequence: TGTGCCAGCAGGGAGGGACAGCTTCCCTCCTACGAGCAGTACTTC.

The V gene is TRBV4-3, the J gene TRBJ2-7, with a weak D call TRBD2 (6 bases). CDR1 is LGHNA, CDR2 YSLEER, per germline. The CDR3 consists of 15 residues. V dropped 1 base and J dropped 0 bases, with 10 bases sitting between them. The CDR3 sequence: CASSQGTTSSYEQYF. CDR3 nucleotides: TGCGCCAGCAGCCAAGGGACTACAAGCTCCTACGAGCAGTACTTC.

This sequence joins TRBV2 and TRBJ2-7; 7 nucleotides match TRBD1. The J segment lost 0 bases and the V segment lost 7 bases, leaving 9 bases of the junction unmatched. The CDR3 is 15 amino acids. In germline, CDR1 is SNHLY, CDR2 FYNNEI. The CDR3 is CASNIRQGRSYEQYF. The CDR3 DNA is TGTGCCAGCAACATCAGACAGGGCCGCTCCTACGAGCAGTACTTC.

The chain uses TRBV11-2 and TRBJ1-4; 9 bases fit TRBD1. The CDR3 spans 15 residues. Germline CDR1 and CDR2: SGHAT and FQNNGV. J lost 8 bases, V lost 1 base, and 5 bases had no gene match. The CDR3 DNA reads TGTGCCAGCAGCTTAGCGGGACAGGGTAGCGAAAAACTGTTTTTT. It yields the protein CASSLAGQGSEKLFF.